This TCR beta chain was observed in a study of blood T cell repertoires in COVID-19. Study information: The study drew acute and convalescent COVID-19 samples from the United States, Italy and Spain.

J lost 4 bases, V lost 0 bases, and 10 bases had no gene match. This CDR3 contains 17 residues. CDR1 SGHTA and CDR2 FQGNSA come from the germline V gene. Using immunoSEQ multiplex PCR, the repertoire was profiled, and TCRdb retains in-frame clones only, with some absent. The sample yields 90,000 to 130,000 clones, more than 75% seen once. The chain links TRBV7-2 to TRBJ1-2; 8 bases agree with TRBD1. The sequence was obtained from a woman between 50 and 59 years old with acute or convalescent COVID-19. Sequencing was carried out using peripheral blood. The CDR3 region is CASSLALRQGAGYGYTF. The CDR3 DNA sequence: TGTGCCAGCAGCTTAGCGCTACGGCAGGGGGCTGGCTATGGCTACACCTTC.